This T cell receptor (beta chain) is from a study of cytomegalovirus exposure and HLA in healthy donors. Each donor was nominally healthy when sampled (though unrecorded immune exposures were likely). Study outcomes and limitations: An analysis was carried out later, and it reportedly showed fewer N-insertions in an Asian-associated ancestry cluster than the approximately 610-donor mean. TCR beta sequences numbering more than 15,000 were associated with HLA alleles at 0.05 false discovery rate in a later analysis.

For this clone: The antigen is unknown.

PCR employed 60 Vbeta and 13 Jbeta primers. Some clones are missing from TCRdb's copy, which holds only in-frame ones; the method was immunoSEQ multiplex PCR. The data show about 84,000 clones, with 55% to 70% seen just once and 15% held by the top ten. The CDR3 is 15 residues long. Germline assignment: CDR1 SNHLY and CDR2 FYNNEI. The germline V and J ends were trimmed by 4 bases and 6 bases, with 15 bases remaining between them. The rearrangement links TRBV2 to TRBJ1-4; no clear D gene. The sample comprised PBMCs. This receptor was obtained from a middle-aged woman in good health and CMV-seropositive. CDR3 nucleotides: TGTGCCAGCAGTGCATACAGCGGAAAAGATGAAAAACTGTTTTTT. Translated: CASSAYSGKDEKLFF. The whole variable domain, remainder taken from reference TRBV2 and TRBJ1-4, is EPEVTQTPSHQVTQMGQEVILRCVPISNHLYFYWYRQILGQKVEFLVSFYNNEISEKSEIFDDQFSVERPDGSNFTLKIRSTKLEDSAMYFCASSAYSGKDEKLFFGSGTQLSVL.